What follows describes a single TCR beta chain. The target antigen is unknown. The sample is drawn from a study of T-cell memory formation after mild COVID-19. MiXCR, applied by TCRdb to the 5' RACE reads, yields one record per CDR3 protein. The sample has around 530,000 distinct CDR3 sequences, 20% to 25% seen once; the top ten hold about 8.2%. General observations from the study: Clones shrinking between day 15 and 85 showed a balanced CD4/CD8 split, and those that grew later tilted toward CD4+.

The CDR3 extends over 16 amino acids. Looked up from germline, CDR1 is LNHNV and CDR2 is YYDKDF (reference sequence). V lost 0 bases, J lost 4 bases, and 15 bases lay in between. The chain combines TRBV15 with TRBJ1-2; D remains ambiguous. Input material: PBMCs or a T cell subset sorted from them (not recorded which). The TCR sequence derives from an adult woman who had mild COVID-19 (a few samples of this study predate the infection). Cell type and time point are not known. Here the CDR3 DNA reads TGTGCCACCAGCAGAGATCAAATTGGCAGCATCTATGGCTACACCTTC. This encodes CATSRDQIGSIYGYTF.